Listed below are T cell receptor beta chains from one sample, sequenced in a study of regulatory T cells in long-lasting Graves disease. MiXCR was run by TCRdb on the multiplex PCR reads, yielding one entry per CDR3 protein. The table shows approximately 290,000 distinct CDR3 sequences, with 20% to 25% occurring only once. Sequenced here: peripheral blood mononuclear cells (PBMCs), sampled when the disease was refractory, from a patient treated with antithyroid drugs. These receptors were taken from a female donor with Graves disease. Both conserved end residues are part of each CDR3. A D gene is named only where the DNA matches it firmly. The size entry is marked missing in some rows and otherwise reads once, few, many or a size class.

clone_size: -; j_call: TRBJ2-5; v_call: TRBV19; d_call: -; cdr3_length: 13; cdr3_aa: CASTTGPAETQYF; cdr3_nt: TGTGCCAGCACCACGGGACCCGCGGAGACCCAGTACTTC
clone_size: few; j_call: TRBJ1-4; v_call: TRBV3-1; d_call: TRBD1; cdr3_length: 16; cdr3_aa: CASSQGFRQGGEKLFF; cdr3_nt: TGTGCCAGCAGCCAAGGGTTCCGACAGGGCGGGGAAAAACTGTTTTTT
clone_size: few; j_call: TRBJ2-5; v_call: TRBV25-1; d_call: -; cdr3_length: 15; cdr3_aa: CATSNPGWLQETQYF; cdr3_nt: TGTGCCACCTCCAACCCGGGCTGGCTTCAAGAGACCCAGTACTTC
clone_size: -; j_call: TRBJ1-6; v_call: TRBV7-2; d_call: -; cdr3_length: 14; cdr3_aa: CASSLRGANSPLHF; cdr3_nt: TGTGCCAGCAGCTTAAGGGGCGCGAATTCACCCCTCCACTTT
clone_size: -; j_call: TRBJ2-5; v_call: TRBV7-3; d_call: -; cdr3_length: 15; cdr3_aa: CASSSRGQSQETQYF; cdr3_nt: TGTGCCAGCAGCTCCCGAGGACAGAGTCAAGAGACCCAGTACTTC
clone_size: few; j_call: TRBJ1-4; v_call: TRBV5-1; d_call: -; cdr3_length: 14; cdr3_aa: CASSLTDGNEKLFF; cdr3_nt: TGCGCCAGCAGCCTTACCGACGGGAATGAAAAACTGTTTTTT
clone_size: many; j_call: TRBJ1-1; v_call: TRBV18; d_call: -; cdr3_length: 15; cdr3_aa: CASSPPTARDTEAFF; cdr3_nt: TGTGCCAGCTCACCACCGACCGCACGGGACACTGAAGCTTTCTTT
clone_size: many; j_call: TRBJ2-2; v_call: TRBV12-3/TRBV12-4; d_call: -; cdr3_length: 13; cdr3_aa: CASSLAGSGELFF; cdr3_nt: TGTGCCAGCAGTTTGGCGGGGTCCGGGGAGCTGTTTTTT
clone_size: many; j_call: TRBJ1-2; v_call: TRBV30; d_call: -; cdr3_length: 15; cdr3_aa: CAWSVRRQGWGGYTF; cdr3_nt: TGTGCCTGGAGTGTAAGGCGGCAGGGTTGGGGTGGCTACACCTTC
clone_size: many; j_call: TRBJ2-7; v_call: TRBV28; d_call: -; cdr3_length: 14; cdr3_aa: CASSLSPSSYEQYF; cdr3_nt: TGTGCCAGCAGTTTAAGTCCATCCTCCTACGAGCAGTACTTC
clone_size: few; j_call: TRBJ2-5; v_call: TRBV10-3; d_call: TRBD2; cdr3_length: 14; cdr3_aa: CAISDGGGQETQYF; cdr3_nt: TGTGCCATCAGTGATGGGGGAGGGCAAGAGACCCAGTACTTC
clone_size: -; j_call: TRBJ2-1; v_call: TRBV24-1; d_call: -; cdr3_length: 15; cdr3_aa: CATTDGSGSYNEQFF; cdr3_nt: TGTGCCACGACCGACGGGAGTGGTTCCTACAATGAGCAGTTCTTC
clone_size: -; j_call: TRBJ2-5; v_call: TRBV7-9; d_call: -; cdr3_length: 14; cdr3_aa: CASSLGAFWETQYF; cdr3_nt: TGTGCCAGCAGCTTAGGAGCTTTTTGGGAGACCCAGTACTTC
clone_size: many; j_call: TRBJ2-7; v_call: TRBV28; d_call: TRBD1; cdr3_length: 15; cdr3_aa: CASSFRTGRPYEQYF; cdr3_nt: TGTGCCAGCAGTTTCAGGACAGGCAGACCCTACGAGCAGTACTTC
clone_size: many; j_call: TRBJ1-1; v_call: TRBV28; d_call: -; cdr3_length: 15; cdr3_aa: CASSPEENRNTEAFF; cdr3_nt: TGTGCCAGCAGTCCCGAGGAAAACAGGAACACTGAAGCTTTCTTT
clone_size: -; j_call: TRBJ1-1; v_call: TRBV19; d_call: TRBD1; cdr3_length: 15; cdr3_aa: CASRETRGLETEAFF; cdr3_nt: TGTGCCAGTAGGGAAACCAGGGGGCTGGAGACTGAAGCTTTCTTT
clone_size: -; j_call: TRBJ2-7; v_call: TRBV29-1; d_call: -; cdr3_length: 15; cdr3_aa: CSVGERDGTSYEQYF; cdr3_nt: TGCAGCGTTGGGGAAAGGGACGGAACCTCCTACGAGCAGTACTTC
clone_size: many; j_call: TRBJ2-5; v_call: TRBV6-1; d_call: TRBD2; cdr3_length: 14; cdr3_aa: CASTGREGRKTQYF; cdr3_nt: TGTGCCAGCACGGGGCGGGAGGGCCGGAAGACCCAGTACTTC
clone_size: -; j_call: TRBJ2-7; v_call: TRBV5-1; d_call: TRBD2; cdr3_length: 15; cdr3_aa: CASSPASGGNYEQYF; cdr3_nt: TGCGCCAGCAGCCCTGCTAGCGGGGGCAACTACGAGCAGTACTTC
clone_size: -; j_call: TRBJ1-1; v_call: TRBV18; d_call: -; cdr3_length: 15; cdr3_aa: CASSPPGWGGTEAFF; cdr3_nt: TGTGCCAGCTCACCGCCCGGATGGGGCGGCACTGAAGCTTTCTTT
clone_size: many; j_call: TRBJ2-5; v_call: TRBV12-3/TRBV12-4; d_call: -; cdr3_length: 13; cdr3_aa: CASSPDLAETQYF; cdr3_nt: TGTGCCAGCAGTCCTGACCTCGCCGAGACCCAGTACTTC
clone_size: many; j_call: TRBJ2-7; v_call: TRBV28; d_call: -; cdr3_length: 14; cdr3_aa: CASSLRDSPYEQYF; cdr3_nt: TGTGCCAGCAGTTTAAGGGATTCCCCTTACGAGCAGTACTTC
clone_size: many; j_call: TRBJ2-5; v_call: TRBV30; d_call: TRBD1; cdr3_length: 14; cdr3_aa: CAWSKQGIQETQYF; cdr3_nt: TGTGCCTGGAGTAAACAGGGGATTCAAGAGACCCAGTACTTC